The source of this TCR beta chain is a study of cytomegalovirus exposure and HLA in healthy donors. At the level of the study: Early released data comprised about 90 million unique TCRs from HLA-typed donors.

Concerning this clone: Its antigen remains unidentified.

Study-level findings and limits: Later, an analysis found that common viral pathogens appeared to be linked with several of the most significant clusters. The study listed 150 to 200 cytomegalovirus-associated TCR beta chains. The later analysis indicated that the majority of CMV-associated TCR beta chains appeared HLA-restricted.

Primers included in the PCR were 60 Vbeta and 13 Jbeta primers. Only in-frame clones appear in the TCRdb table, and some are missing; sequencing was by immunoSEQ multiplex PCR. The data show 40,000 to 50,000 clones, and the top ten clones hold 1.8%. Germline CDR1 is MNHNS and CDR2 is SASEGT. CDR3 size: 12 residues. The ends were cut back, 6 bases at V and 11 bases at J, with 16 bases in the middle. The sequence was obtained from a young woman in good health and CMV-seronegative. The chain recombines TRBV6-1 with TRBJ1-1; unclear D gene. The sample taken for sequencing was PBMCs. CDR3 protein: CASRKYGSPAFF. The CDR3 DNA reads TGTGCCAGCAGAAAGTACGGGTCCCCGGCTTTCTTT.